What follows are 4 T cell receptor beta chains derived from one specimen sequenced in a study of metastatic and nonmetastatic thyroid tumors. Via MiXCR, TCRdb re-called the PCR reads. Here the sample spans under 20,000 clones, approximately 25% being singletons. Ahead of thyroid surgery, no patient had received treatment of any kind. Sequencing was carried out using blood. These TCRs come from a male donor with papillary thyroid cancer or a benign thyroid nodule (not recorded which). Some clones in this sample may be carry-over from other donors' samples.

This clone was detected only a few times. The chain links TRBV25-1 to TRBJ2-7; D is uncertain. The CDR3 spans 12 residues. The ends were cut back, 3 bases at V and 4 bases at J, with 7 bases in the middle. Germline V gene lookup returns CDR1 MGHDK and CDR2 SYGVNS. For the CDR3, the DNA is TGTGCCAGCAGTGACAGCCTTTACGAGCAGTACTTC. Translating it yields CASSDSLYEQYF.

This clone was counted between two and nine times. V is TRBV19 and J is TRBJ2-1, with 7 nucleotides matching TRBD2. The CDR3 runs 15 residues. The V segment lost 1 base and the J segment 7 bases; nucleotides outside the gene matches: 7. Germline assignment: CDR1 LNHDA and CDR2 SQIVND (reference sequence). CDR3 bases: TGTGCCAGTAGTATAGTAACTAGCGCTATGAATGAGCAGTTCTTC. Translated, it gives CASSIVTSAMNEQFF.

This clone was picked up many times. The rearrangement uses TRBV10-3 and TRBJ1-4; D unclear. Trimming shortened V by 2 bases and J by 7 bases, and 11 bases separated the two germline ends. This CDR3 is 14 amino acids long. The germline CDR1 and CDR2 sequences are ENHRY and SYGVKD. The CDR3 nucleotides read TGTGCCATCAGTGAGGAAGTCTTGGGTGAAAAACTGTTTTTT. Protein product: CAISEEVLGEKLFF.

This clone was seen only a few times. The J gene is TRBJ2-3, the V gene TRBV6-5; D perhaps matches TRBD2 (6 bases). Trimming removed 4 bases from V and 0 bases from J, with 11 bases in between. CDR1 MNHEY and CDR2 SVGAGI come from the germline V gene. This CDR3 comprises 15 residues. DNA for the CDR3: TGTGCCAGCAGTTCCGGGAGACGAAGCACAGATACGCAGTATTTT. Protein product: CASSSGRRSTDTQYF.